The sequence of this TCR beta chain was determined in a study of long-term antiretroviral therapy in people with HIV. In its sample, this clone was seen once. Its target is unknown. The CDR3 is 13 amino acids. Germline loops: CDR1 SEHNR, CDR2 FQNEAQ (reference sequence). J was trimmed by 8 bases and V by 6 bases; bases with no gene match: 6. The authors ran the immunoSEQ assay, v3.0, at survey level. Profiled with immunoSEQ multiplex PCR; TCRdb holds only in-frame clones, not every one. This table holds 20,000 to 25,000 clones, around nine tenths found once. Only United States sites treated participants with HIV. Findings and caveats of the study: HIV repertoires showed narrower CDR3 length ranges than controls.

The sequencing here drew on unsorted PBMCs, taken 0.6 years after starting antiretroviral therapy. This rearrangement joins TRBV7-9 to TRBJ2-1; TRBD2 matches 8 bases. The receptor was derived from a man aged 60 to 75 with HIV. The DNA for the CDR3 is TGTGCCAGCAGTCCCATCGGGGGGGATGAGCAGTTCTTC. This gives the protein CASSPIGGDEQFF. Looking up the rest from reference TRBV7-9 and TRBJ2-1 gives the full variable domain: DTGVSQNPRHKITKRGQNVTFRCDPISEHNRLYWYRQTLGQGPEFLTYFQNEAQLEKSRLLSDRFSAERPKGSFSTLEIQRTEQGDSAMYLCASSPIGGDEQFFGPGTRLTVL.